This T cell receptor beta chain emerged from a study of immune evolution from preneoplasia to lung adenocarcinoma. Germline V gene sequence: CDR1 MNHNY, CDR2 SVGAGI (reference sequence). CDR3 length: 14 amino acids. With respect to this clone: No antigen is known for it. A read error may account for a junction end that differs from germline.

The study's findings and limits: From normal lung to invasive adenocarcinoma, top clone frequencies appeared to decrease.

TCRdb's copy holds only in-frame clones and misses some; the assay was immunoSEQ multiplex PCR. The data contain 15,000 or so clones, approximately 85% of them seen just once; the ten biggest clones take up approximately 3%. H&E slides confirmed each diagnosis, reviewed by two pathologists independently. Nucleic acids came from premalignant or tumor cells enriched by macro-dissection. The gene calls are TRBV6-6 and TRBJ1-5; perhaps TRBD1 as D (5 bases). Material: FFPE lung adenocarcinoma in situ tissue. The sequence derives from a donor at least 70 years old with lung adenocarcinoma. The CDR3 DNA follows: TGTGCCAGCACCCACGGGGGGTTGAATCAACCCCAGCATTTT. Its translation: CASTHGGLNQPQHF.